Reported below is one T cell receptor (beta chain). The data stem from a study of blood T cell repertoires in COVID-19. Study-wide background: Acute and convalescent COVID-19 samples came from the United States, Italy and Spain. From T cells, B-cell-depleted T cells, or PBMCs came the material, which was cDNA or gDNA.

Unmatched junction bases numbered 5, after V lost 3 bases and J lost 4 bases. CDR3 length: 14 residues. The germline CDR1 and CDR2 sequences are MNHEY and SMNVEV (reference sequence). Cohort assignment relied on participant-reported clinical history. Profiled with immunoSEQ multiplex PCR; TCRdb holds only in-frame clones, not every one. The sample comprises approximately 150,000 clones, about 84% of which are singletons, and around 5.1% rests with the top ten. Sequenced: PBMCs or T cells enriched from blood (not recorded which). The sequence derives from a woman in her forties with acute COVID-19. V and J are TRBV27 and TRBJ2-7; TRBD1 matches at 8 bases. CDR3 region: CASSLWDRTYEQYF. The CDR3 coding sequence is TGTGCCAGCAGTTTGTGGGACAGGACTTACGAGCAGTACTTC.